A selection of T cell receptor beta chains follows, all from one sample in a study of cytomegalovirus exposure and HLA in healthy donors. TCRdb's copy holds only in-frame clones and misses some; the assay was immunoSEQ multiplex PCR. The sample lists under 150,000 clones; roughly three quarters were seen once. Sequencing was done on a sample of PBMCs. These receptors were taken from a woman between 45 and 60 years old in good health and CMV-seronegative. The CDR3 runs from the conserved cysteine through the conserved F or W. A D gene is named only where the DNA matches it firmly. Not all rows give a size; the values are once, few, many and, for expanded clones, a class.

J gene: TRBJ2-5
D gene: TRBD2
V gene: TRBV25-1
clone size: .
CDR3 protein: CASSEYGGEETQYF
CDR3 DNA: TGTGCCAGCAGTGAATACGGGGGGGAAGAGACCCAGTACTTC

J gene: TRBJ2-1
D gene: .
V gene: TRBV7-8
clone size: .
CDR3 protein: CASSTIPPLERTMREQFF
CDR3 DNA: TGTGCCAGCAGCACCATACCCCCCCTAGAAAGGACAATGCGTGAGCAGTTCTTC

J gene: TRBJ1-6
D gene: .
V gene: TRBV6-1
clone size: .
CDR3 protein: CASSEGAGIWNSPLHF
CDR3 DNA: TGTGCCAGCAGTGAAGGGGCAGGGATTTGGAATTCACCCCTCCACTTT

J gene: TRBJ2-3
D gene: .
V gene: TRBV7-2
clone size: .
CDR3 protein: CASSFESTDTQYF
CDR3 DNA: TGTGCCAGCAGCTTTGAGTCCACAGATACGCAGTATTTT

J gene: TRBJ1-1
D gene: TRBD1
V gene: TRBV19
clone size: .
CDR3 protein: CASIVDRAGNTEAFF
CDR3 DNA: TGTGCCAGTATTGTGGACAGGGCGGGGAACACTGAAGCTTTCTTT

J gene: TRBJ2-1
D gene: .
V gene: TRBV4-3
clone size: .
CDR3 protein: CASSQSTSSYNEQFF
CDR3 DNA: TGCGCCAGCAGCCAATCTACGTCCTCCTACAATGAGCAGTTCTTC

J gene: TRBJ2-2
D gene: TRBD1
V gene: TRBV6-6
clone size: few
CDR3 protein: CASSTDRDTGELFF
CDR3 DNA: TGTGCCAGCAGTACGGACAGGGACACCGGGGAGCTGTTTTTT

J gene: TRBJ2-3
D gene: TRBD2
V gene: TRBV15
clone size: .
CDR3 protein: CATSLQRGGRSTDTQYF
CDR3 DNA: TGTGCCACCAGCCTCCAGCGGGGGGGCCGTAGCACAGATACGCAGTATTTT

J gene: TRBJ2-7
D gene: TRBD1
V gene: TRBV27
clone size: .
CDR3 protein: CASSLRTGSYEQYF
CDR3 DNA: TGTGCCAGCAGTTTAAGGACAGGGTCCTACGAGCAGTACTTC

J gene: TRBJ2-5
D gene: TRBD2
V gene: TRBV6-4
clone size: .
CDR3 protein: CASSDIPGLAGGIQETQYF
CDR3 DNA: TGTGCCAGCAGTGACATACCGGGACTAGCGGGGGGGATCCAAGAGACCCAGTACTTC

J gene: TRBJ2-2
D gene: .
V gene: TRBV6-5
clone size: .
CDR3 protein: CASSPRALNTGELFF
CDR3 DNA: TGTGCCAGCAGTCCGAGAGCCCTGAACACCGGGGAGCTGTTTTTT

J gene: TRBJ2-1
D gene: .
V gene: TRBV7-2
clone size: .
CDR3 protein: CASSFSGPQFF
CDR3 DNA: TGTGCCAGCAGCTTCTCAGGGCCGCAGTTCTTC

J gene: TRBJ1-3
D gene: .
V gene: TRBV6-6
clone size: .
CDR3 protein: CASSLRQGLGNTIYF
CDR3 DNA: TGTGCCAGCAGCCTGCGCCAGGGGCTTGGAAACACCATATATTTT

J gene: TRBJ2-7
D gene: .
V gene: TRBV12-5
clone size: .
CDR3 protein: CASGHDSYEQYF
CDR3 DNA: TGTGCTAGTGGCCATGACAGCTACGAGCAGTACTTC

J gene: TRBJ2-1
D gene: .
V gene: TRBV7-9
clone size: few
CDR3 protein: CASSLNSPEQFF
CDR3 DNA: TGTGCCAGCAGCTTAAATAGTCCCGAGCAGTTCTTC

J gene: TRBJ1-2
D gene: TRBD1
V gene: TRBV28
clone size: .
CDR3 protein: CASVPGTAYGYTF
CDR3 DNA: TGTGCCAGCGTCCCCGGGACAGCCTATGGCTACACCTTC

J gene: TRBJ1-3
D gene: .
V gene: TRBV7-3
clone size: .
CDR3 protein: CASSLVPHAPGGNTIYF
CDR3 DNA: TGTGCCAGCAGCTTAGTACCTCATGCCCCAGGTGGAAACACCATATATTTT

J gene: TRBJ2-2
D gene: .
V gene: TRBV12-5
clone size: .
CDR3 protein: CASGFHAGIPATGELFF
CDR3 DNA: TGTGCTAGTGGTTTCCATGCAGGCATACCGGCCACCGGGGAGCTGTTTTTT

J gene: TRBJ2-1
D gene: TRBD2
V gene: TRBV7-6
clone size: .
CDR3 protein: CASSLNSGGGYNEQFF
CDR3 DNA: TGTGCCAGCAGCTTAAATTCGGGGGGAGGATACAATGAGCAGTTCTTC

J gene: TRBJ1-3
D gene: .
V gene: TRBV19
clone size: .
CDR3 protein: CASSIGFGNTIYF
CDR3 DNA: TGTGCCAGTAGTATCGGTTTTGGAAACACCATATATTTT

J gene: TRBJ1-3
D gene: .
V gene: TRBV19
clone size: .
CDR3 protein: CASSTLTAFGNTIYF
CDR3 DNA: TGTGCCAGTAGCACCCTCACAGCTTTTGGAAACACCATATATTTT

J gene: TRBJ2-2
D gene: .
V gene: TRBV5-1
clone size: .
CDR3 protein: CASSLGQNTGELFF
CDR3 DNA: TGCGCCAGCAGCTTGGGACAAAACACCGGGGAGCTGTTTTTT

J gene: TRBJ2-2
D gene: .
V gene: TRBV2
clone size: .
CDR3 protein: CASRWWQNTGELFF
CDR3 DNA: TGTGCCAGCCGATGGTGGCAGAACACCGGGGAGCTGTTTTTT

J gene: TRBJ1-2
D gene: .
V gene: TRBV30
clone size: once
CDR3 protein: CAWSVLGRNYGYTF
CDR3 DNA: TGTGCCTGGAGTGTACTGGGCAGGAACTATGGCTACACCTTC

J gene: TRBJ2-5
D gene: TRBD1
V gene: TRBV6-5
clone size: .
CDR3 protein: CASSYSGTGVGETQYF
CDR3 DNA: TGTGCCAGCAGTTACTCCGGGACAGGGGTTGGGGAGACCCAGTACTTC

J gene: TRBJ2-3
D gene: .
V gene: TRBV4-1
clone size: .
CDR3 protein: CASSDEWEDTDTQYF
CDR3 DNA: TGCGCCAGCAGTGACGAGTGGGAGGACACAGATACGCAGTATTTT

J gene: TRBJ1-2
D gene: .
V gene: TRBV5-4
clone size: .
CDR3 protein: CASSLARQTQRGYTF
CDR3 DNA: TGTGCCAGCAGCTTGGCCAGACAGACACAACGTGGCTACACCTTC

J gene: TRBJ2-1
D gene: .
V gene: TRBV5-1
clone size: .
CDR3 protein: CASSLPPNNEQFF
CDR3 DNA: TGCGCCAGCAGCCTACCCCCAAACAATGAGCAGTTCTTC

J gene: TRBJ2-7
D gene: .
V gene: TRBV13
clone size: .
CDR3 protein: CASSSGGYEQYF
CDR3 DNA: TGTGCCAGCAGCTCCGGGGGCTACGAGCAGTACTTC

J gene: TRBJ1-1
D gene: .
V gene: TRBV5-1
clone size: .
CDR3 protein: CASSFKQFIRQTQDMNTEAFF
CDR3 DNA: TGCGCCAGCAGCTTTAAACAGTTTATTCGACAGACTCAAGACATGAACACTGAAGCTTTCTTT

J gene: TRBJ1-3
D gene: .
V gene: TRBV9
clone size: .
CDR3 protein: CASSVSGRVNSGNTIYF
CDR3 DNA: TGTGCCAGCAGCGTCTCGGGCAGGGTCAACTCTGGAAACACCATATATTTT

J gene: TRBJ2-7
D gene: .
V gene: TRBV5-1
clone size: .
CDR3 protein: CASSLEGQGFDEQYF
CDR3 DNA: TGCGCCAGCAGCTTGGAGGGTCAGGGCTTCGACGAGCAGTACTTC

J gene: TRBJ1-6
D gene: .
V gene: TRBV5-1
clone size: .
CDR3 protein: CASSPRVRSIRSYNSPLHF
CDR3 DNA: TGCGCCAGCAGCCCGCGGGTAAGATCGATTCGCTCCTATAATTCACCCCTCCACTTT

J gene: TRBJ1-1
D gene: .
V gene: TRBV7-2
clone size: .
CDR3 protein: CASSSNRVMNTEAFF
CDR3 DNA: TGTGCCAGCAGCTCCAACAGGGTAATGAACACTGAAGCTTTCTTT

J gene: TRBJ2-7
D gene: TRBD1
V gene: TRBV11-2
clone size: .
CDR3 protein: CASSPTGQGYYEQYF
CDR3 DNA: TGTGCCAGCAGCCCCACGGGACAGGGATACTACGAGCAGTACTTC

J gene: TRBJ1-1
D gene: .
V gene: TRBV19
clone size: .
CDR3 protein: CASSTRQADMNTEAFF
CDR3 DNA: TGTGCCAGTAGCACAAGGCAGGCTGACATGAACACTGAAGCTTTCTTT

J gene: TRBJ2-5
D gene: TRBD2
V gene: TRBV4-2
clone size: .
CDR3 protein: CASSRRTSGGPSQETQYF
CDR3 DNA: TGTGCCAGCAGCCGCAGGACTAGCGGGGGCCCATCGCAAGAGACCCAGTACTTC

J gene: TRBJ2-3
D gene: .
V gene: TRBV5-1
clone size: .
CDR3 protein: CASSLVVSGGLGADTQYF
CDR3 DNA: TGCGCCAGCAGCTTGGTTGTGAGTGGGGGGTTAGGTGCAGATACGCAGTATTTT

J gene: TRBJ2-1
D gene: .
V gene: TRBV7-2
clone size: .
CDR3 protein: CASSSQTTNEQFF
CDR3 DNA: TGTGCCAGCAGCTCCCAAACGACTAATGAGCAGTTCTTC

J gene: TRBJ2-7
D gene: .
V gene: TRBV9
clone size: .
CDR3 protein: CASSAGDRSFEQYF
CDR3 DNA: TGTGCCAGCAGCGCAGGAGACAGGTCTTTCGAGCAGTACTTC

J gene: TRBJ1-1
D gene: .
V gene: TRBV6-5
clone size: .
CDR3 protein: CASSYSNSGKTEAFF
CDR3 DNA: TGTGCCAGCAGTTACTCGAATTCAGGGAAAACTGAAGCTTTCTTT

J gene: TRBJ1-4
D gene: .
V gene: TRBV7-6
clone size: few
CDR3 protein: CASSLGHRQEKLFF
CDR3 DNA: TGTGCCAGCAGCTTGGGCCACAGACAGGAAAAACTGTTTTTT

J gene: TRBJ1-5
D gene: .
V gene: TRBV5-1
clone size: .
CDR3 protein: CASSSGSNQPQHF
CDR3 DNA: TGCGCCAGCAGTTCGGGTAGCAATCAGCCCCAGCATTTT

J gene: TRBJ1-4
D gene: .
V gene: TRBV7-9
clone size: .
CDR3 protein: CASSEGSRNEKLFF
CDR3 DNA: TGTGCCAGCAGCGAGGGTAGTAGGAATGAAAAACTGTTTTTT

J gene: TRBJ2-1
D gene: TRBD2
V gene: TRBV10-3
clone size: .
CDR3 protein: CASSDGPSGHEQFF
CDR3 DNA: TGTGCCAGCAGTGACGGGCCTAGCGGCCATGAGCAGTTCTTC

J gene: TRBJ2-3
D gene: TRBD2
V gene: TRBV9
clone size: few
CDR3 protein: CASSLGVGGDTSTDTQYF
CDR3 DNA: TGTGCCAGCAGCTTAGGCGTCGGGGGGGACACTAGCACAGATACGCAGTATTTT

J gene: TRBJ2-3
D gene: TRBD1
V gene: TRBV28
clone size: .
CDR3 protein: CASSLGQSTDTQYF
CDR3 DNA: TGTGCCAGCAGTTTGGGACAGAGCACAGATACGCAGTATTTT

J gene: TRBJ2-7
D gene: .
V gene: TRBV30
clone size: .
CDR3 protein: CAWSVTDYEQYF
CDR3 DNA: TGTGCCTGGAGTGTGACAGACTACGAGCAGTACTTC

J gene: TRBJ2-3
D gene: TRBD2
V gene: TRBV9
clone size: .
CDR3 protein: CASSPSGGGGTDTQYF
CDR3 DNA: TGTGCCAGCAGTCCTTCCGGGGGGGGAGGCACAGATACGCAGTATTTT

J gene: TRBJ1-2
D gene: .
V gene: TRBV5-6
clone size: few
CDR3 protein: CASSFDRLSYGYTF
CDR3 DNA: TGTGCCAGCAGCTTTGACAGACTTTCCTATGGCTACACCTTC

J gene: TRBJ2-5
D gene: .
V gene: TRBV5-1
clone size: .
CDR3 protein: CASSLGLGDGEETQYF
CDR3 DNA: TGCGCCAGCAGCTTGGGTTTAGGGGATGGAGAAGAGACCCAGTACTTC

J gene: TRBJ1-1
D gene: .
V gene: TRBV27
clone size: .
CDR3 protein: CASSYSGSTEALF
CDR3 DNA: TGTGCCAGCAGTTATTCGGGGAGCACTGAAGCTCTCTTT

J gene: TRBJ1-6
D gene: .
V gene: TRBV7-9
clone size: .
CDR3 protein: CASSLGGGAPANSPLHF
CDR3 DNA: TGTGCCAGCAGCCTCGGAGGAGGGGCGCCGGCTAATTCACCCCTCCACTTT